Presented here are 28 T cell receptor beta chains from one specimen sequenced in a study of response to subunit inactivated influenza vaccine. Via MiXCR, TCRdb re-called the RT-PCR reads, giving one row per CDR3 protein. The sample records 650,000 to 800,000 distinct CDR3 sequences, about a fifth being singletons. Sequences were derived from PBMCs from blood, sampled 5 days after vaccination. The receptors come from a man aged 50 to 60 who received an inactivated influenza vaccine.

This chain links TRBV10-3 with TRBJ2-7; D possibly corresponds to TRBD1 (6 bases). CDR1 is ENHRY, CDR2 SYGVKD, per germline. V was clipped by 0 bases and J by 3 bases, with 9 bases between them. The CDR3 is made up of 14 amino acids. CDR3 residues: CAISESAGVYEQYF. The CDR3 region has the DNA TGTGCCATCAGTGAGTCGGCAGGGGTCTACGAGCAGTACTTC.

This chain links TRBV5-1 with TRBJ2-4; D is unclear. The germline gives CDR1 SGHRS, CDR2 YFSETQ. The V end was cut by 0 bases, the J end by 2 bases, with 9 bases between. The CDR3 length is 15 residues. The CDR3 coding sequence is TGCGCCAGCAGCTTGGACGGGTTCTCCAAAAACATTCAGTACTTC. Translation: CASSLDGFSKNIQYF.

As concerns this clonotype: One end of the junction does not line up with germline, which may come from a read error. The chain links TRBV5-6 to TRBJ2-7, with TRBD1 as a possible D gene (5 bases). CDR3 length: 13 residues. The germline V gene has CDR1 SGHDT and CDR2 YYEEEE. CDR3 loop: CACSLSGSYEQYF. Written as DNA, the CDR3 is TGTGCCTGCAGCTTGTCAGGGTCCTACGAGCAGTACTTC.

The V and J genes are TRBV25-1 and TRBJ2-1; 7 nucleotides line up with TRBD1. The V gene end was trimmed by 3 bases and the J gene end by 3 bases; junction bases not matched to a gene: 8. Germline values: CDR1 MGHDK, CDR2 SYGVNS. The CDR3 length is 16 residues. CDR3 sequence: CASSDAGTVSYNEQFF. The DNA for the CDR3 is TGTGCCAGCAGTGACGCCGGGACAGTGAGCTACAATGAGCAGTTCTTC.

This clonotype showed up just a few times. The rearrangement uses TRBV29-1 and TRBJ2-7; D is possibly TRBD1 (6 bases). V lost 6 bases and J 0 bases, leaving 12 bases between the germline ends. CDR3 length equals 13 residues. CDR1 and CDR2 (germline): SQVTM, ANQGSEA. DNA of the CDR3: TGCAGCGTGACCCGGGACACCTCCTACGAGCAGTACTTC. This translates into CSVTRDTSYEQYF.

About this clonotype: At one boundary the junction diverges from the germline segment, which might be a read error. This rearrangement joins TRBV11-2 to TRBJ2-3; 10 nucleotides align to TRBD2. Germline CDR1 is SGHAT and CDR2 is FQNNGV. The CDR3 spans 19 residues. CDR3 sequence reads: CASSLVRLLSGGNTDTQCF. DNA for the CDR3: TGTGCCAGCAGCTTAGTTCGGCTTCTTAGCGGGGGGAACACAGATACGCAGTGTTTT.

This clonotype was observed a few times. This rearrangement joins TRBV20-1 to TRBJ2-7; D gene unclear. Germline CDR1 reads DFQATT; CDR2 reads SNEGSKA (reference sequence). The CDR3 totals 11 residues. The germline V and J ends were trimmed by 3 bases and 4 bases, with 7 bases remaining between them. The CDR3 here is CSASMEYEQYF. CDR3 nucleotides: TGCAGTGCTAGTATGGAGTACGAGCAGTACTTC.

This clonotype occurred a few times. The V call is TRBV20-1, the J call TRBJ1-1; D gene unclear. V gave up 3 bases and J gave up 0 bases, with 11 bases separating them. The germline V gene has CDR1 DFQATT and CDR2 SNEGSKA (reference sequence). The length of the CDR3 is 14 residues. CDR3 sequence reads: CSASPPEVNTEAFF. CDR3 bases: TGCAGTGCTAGCCCCCCGGAGGTGAACACTGAAGCTTTCTTT.

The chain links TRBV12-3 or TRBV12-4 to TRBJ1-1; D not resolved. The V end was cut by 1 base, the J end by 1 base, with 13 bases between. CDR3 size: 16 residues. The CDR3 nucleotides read TGTGCCAGCAGTTTAGGGGTGGGCCGCAAGAACACTGAAGCTTTCTTT. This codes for CASSLGVGRKNTEAFF.

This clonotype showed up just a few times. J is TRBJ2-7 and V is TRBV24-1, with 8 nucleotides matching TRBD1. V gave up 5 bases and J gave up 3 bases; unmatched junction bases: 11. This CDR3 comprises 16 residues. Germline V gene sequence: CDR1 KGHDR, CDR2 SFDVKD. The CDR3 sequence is CATSGGRGQGLYEQYF. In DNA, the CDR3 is TGTGCCACCAGTGGGGGAAGAGGACAGGGACTCTACGAGCAGTACTTC.

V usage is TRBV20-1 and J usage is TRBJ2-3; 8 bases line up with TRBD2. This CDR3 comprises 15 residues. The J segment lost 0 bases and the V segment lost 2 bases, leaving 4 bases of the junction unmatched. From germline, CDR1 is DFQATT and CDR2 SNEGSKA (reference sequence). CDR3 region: CSARKPSGSTDTQYF. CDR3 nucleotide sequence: TGCAGTGCTAGAAAACCTAGCGGGAGCACAGATACGCAGTATTTT.

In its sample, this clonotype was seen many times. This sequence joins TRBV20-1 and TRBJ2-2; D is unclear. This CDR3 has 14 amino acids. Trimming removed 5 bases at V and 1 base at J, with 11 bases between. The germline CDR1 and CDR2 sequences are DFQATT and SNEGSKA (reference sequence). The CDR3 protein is CSAWVAGNTGELFF. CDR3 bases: TGCAGTGCTTGGGTGGCAGGGAACACCGGGGAGCTGTTTTTT.

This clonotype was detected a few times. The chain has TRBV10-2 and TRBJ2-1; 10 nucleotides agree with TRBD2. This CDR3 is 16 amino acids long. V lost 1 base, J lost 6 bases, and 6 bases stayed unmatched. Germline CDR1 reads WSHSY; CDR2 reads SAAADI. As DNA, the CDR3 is TGCGCCAGCAGTGAGTTCAGCGGGAGGGCCTCCAATGAGCAGTTCTTC. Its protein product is CASSEFSGRASNEQFF.

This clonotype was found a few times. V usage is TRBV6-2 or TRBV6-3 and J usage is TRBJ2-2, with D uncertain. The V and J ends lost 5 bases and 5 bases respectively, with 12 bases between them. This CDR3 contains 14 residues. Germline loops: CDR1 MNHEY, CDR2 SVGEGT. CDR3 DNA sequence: TGTGCCAGCAGTCCCCCCGACACGACCGGGGAGCTGTTTTTT. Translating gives CASSPPDTTGELFF.

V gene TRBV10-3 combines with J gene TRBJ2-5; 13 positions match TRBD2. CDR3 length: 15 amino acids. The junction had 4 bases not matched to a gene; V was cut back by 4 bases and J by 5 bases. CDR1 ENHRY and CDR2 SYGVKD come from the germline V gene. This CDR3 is CAISGLAGGSETQYF. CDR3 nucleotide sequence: TGTGCCATCAGTGGACTAGCGGGAGGTAGTGAGACCCAGTACTTC.

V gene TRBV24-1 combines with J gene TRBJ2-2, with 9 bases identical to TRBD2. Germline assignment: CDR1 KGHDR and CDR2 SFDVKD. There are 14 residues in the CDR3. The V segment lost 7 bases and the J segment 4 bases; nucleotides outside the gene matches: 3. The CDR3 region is CATRPSGATGELFF. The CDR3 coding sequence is TGTGCCACCAGGCCTAGCGGGGCCACCGGGGAGCTGTTTTTT.

The CDR3 is CAISPSGGHQETQYF. The CDR3 DNA follows: TGTGCCATCAGCCCTAGCGGGGGGCATCAAGAGACCCAGTACTTC. The chain recombines TRBV10-3 with TRBJ2-5; 11 positions match TRBD2. This CDR3 comprises 15 residues. V lost 6 bases, J lost 2 bases, and 5 bases stayed unmatched. Germline V CDR1 and CDR2: ENHRY, SYGVKD.

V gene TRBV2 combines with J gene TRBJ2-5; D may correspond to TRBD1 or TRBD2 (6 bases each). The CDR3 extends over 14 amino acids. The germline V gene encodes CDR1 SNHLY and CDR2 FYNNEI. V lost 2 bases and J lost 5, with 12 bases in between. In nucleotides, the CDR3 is TGTGCCAGCAGTGAACGGGGGCTCGGGGAGACCCAGTACTTC. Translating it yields CASSERGLGETQYF.

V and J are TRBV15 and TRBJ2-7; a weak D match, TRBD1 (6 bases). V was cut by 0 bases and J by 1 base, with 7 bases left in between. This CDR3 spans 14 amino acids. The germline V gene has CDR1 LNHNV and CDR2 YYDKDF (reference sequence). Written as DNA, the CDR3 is TGTGCCACCAGCAGAGAAGGACAGTCCTACGAGCAGTACTTC. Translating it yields CATSREGQSYEQYF.

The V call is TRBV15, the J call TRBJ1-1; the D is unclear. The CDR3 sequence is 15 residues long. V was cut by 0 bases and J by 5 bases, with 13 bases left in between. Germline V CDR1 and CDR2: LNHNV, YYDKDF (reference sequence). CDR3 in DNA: TGTGCCACCAGCAGAGATATCGGGGTCGGTACTGAAGCTTTCTTT. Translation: CATSRDIGVGTEAFF.

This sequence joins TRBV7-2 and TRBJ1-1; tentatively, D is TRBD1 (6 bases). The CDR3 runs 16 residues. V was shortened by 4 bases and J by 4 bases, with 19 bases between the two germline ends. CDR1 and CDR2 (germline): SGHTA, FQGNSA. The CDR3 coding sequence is TGTGCCAGCAGCTCGATCAGGGGCCAGGTAGGCACTGAAGCTTTCTTT. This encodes CASSSIRGQVGTEAFF.

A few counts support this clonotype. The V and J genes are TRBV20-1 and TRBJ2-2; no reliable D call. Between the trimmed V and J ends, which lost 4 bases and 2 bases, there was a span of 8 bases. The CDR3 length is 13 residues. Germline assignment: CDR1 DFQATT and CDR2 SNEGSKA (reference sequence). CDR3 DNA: TGCAGTGCTAAGGGTTTTAACACCGGGGAGCTGTTTTTT. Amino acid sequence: CSAKGFNTGELFF.

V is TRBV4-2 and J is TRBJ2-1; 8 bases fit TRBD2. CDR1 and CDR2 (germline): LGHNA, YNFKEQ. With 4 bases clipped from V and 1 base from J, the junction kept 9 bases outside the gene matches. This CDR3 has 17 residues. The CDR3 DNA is TGTGCCAGCAGCCCCTTTACTAGCGGACGGTCCTACAATGAGCAGTTCTTC. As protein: CASSPFTSGRSYNEQFF.

Here the CDR3 DNA reads TGTGCCAGCAGCTTAGGCGCTAAAGGGCCTTGGTCGAACACCGGGGAGCTGTTTTTT. It specifies CASSLGAKGPWSNTGELFF. The genes are TRBV7-6 and TRBJ2-2; D uncertain. Germline V gene data show CDR1 as SGHVS and CDR2 as FNYEAQ. The CDR3 length is 19 residues. Trimming took off 1 base at V and 0 bases at J, with 18 bases between the two ends.

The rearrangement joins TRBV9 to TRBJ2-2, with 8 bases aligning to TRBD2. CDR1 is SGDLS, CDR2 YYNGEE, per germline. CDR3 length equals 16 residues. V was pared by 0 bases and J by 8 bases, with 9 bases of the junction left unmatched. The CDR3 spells CASSVATGGASGELFF. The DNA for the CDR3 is TGTGCCAGCAGCGTAGCGACGGGGGGGGCGTCGGGGGAGCTGTTTTTT.

CDR3: CASRQQGRGTQYF. CDR3 nucleotide sequence: TGTGCCAGTAGGCAACAGGGGAGAGGGACCCAGTACTTC. This chain links TRBV19 with TRBJ2-5, with 7 bases identical to TRBD1. Germline assignment: CDR1 LNHDA and CDR2 SQIVND (reference sequence). This CDR3 spans 13 amino acids. Germline trimming cut 6 bases from V and 7 bases from J; bases unmatched to any gene: 8.

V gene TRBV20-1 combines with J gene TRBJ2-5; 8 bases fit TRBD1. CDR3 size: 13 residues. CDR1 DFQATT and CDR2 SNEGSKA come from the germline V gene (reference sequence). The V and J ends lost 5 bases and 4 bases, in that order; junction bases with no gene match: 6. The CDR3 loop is CSARAGGSETQYF. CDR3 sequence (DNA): TGCAGTGCTCGCGCAGGGGGCTCAGAGACCCAGTACTTC.

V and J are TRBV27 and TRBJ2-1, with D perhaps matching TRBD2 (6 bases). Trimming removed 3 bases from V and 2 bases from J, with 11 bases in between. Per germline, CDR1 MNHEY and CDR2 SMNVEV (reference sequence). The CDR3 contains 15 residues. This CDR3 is CASSFGLATYNEQFF. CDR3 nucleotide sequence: TGTGCCAGCAGTTTCGGTCTAGCGACCTACAATGAGCAGTTCTTC.